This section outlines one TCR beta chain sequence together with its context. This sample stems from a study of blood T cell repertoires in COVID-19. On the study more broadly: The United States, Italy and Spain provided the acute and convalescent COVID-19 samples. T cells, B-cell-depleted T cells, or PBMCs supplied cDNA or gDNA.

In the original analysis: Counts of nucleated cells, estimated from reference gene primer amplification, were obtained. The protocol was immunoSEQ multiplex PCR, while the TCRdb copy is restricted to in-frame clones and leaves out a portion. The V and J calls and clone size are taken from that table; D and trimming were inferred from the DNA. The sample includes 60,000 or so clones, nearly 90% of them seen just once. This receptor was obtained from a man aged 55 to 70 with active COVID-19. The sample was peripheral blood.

CDR3 in amino acids: CASSSRRLTGTGGHTGELFF. CDR3 nucleotide sequence: TGTGCCAGCAGCTCCCGGCGACTGACTGGGACAGGGGGCCACACCGGGGAGCTGTTTTTT. The V call is TRBV7-8, the J call TRBJ2-2; TRBD1 matches at 12 bases. Germline CDR1 is SGHVS and CDR2 is FQNEAQ. This CDR3 is built from 20 residues. Unmatched junction bases numbered 15, after V lost 4 bases and J lost 3 bases.